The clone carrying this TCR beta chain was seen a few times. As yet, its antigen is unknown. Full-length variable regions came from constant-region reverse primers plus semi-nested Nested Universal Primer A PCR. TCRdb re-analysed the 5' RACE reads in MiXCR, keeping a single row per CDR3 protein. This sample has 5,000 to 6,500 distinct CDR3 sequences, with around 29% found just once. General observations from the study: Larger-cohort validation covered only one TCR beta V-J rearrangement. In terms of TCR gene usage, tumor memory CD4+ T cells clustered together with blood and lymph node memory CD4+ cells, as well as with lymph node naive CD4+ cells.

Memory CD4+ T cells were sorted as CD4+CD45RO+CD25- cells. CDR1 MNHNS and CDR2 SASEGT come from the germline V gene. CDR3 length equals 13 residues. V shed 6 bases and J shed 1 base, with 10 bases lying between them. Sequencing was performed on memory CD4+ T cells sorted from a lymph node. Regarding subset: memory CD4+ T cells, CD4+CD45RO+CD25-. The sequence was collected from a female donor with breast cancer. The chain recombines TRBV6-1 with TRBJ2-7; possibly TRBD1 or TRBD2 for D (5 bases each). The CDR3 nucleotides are TGTGCCAGCAGAGGAGGACAATCCTACGAGCAGTACTTC. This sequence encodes CASRGGQSYEQYF.